Listed below are T cell receptor beta chains from one sample, sequenced in a study of blood T cell repertoires in COVID-19. Assay used: immunoSEQ multiplex PCR; TCRdb lists only in-frame clones, some missing. The sample lists around 70,000 clones, around three quarters occurring once. The sequenced sample was peripheral blood. The origin of the receptors is a human donor in a cohort sampled during active COVID-19. Each CDR3 is given with its conserved first and last residue. D genes are given only for firm matches. A clone size is listed for some rows: how often the clone was seen (once, few, many), or a class if it is expanded.

V gene: TRBV30; clone size: -; D gene: -; J gene: TRBJ1-1; CDR3 protein: CAWSVRRDTEAFF; CDR3 DNA: TGTGCCTGGAGTGTAAGGAGAGATACTGAAGCTTTCTTT
V gene: TRBV5-1; clone size: -; D gene: TRBD1; J gene: TRBJ1-1; CDR3 protein: CASSSQGAGTEAFF; CDR3 DNA: TGCGCCAGCAGCTCTCAGGGGGCTGGGACTGAAGCTTTCTTT
V gene: TRBV19; clone size: -; D gene: TRBD1; J gene: TRBJ1-2; CDR3 protein: CASSPETGGRGYTF; CDR3 DNA: TGTGCCAGTAGTCCCGAAACAGGGGGCAGGGGCTACACCTTC
V gene: TRBV9; clone size: -; D gene: TRBD1; J gene: TRBJ2-7; CDR3 protein: CASSKRDRDYEQYF; CDR3 DNA: TGTGCCAGCAGCAAACGGGACAGGGACTACGAGCAGTACTTC
V gene: TRBV28; clone size: -; D gene: TRBD2; J gene: TRBJ2-7; CDR3 protein: CASIPGAGARAGEQYF; CDR3 DNA: TGTGCCAGCATTCCAGGAGCGGGAGCGAGGGCTGGCGAGCAGTACTTC
V gene: TRBV5-4; clone size: few; D gene: -; J gene: TRBJ2-3; CDR3 protein: CASSLAADTQYF; CDR3 DNA: TGTGCCAGCAGCTTGGCTGCGGATACGCAGTATTTT
V gene: TRBV7-2; clone size: -; D gene: -; J gene: TRBJ2-7; CDR3 protein: CASSLARVGSYEQYF; CDR3 DNA: TGTGCCAGCAGCTTAGCCAGGGTGGGGTCCTACGAGCAGTACTTC
V gene: TRBV12-3/TRBV12-4; clone size: -; D gene: -; J gene: TRBJ1-1; CDR3 protein: CASSYRMNTEAFF; CDR3 DNA: TGTGCCAGCAGTTACAGGATGAACACTGAAGCTTTCTTT
V gene: TRBV3-1/TRBV3-2; clone size: -; D gene: -; J gene: TRBJ2-7; CDR3 protein: CASSQRVLYEQYF; CDR3 DNA: TGTGCCAGCAGCCAAAGAGTGCTCTACGAGCAGTACTTC
V gene: TRBV7-2; clone size: -; D gene: -; J gene: TRBJ2-7; CDR3 protein: CASSLGGPREQYF; CDR3 DNA: TGTGCCAGCAGCTTAGGGGGCCCTAGGGAGCAGTACTTC
V gene: TRBV19; clone size: -; D gene: TRBD1; J gene: TRBJ2-3; CDR3 protein: CASSPGQGPSDTQYF; CDR3 DNA: TGTGCCAGTAGTCCGGGACAGGGCCCTTCAGATACGCAGTATTTT
V gene: TRBV27; clone size: few; D gene: TRBD1; J gene: TRBJ2-7; CDR3 protein: CASSRRGFNYEQYF; CDR3 DNA: TGTGCCAGCAGTCGCAGGGGGTTCAACTACGAGCAGTACTTC
V gene: TRBV5-4; clone size: few; D gene: TRBD1; J gene: TRBJ2-2; CDR3 protein: CASSSGQGDGELFF; CDR3 DNA: TGTGCCAGCAGCTCCGGACAGGGAGACGGGGAGCTGTTTTTT